The 27 T cell receptor beta chains below all came from one sample that was sequenced in a study of blood T cell repertoires in COVID-19. The method was immunoSEQ multiplex PCR; TCRdb's version includes in-frame clones alone and lacks a portion of them. Counted here are around 230,000 clones, 81% occurring once; the ten biggest clones make up 7.5% to 9%. The sequenced sample consisted of peripheral blood. These receptors came from a woman of 80 years or more with acute or convalescent COVID-19.

The chain carries TRBV6-5 and TRBJ2-7; 10 nucleotides match TRBD1. CDR3 size: 16 residues. The V and J ends lost 2 bases and 5 bases, in that order; junction bases with no gene match: 9. CDR1 MNHEY and CDR2 SVGAGI come from the germline V gene. The CDR3 nucleotides are TGTGCCAGCAGTTACCACGAACCGGGACAGGGGAACGAGCAGTACTTC. Its protein is CASSYHEPGQGNEQYF.

The CDR3 DNA reads TGTGCCAGCAGCTCGGGACTAGCGGGGCTGAGGTATTTT. Its protein product is CASSSGLAGLRYF. The chain recombines TRBV13 with TRBJ2-3; TRBD2 agrees at 13 bases. The CDR3 has 13 residues. After removal of 4 bases from V and 14 bases from J, the junction contained 6 bases not matched to a gene. The germline gives CDR1 PRHDT, CDR2 FYEKMQ (reference sequence).

This chain uses TRBV28 with TRBJ1-5; D gene unclear. This CDR3 is 16 amino acids long. Between the trimmed V and J ends, which lost 5 bases and 7 bases, there was a span of 21 bases. The V gene's germline CDR1 is MDHEN and CDR2 SYDVKM. The CDR3 protein is CASSPALGLSRQPQHF. DNA for the CDR3: TGTGCCAGCAGTCCCGCTCTGGGTTTGTCGAGGCAGCCCCAGCATTTT.

The chain employs TRBV25-1 and TRBJ1-2; D is possibly TRBD1 (5 bases). Germline V gene data show CDR1 as MGHDK and CDR2 as SYGVNS. The CDR3 runs 13 residues. The V and J ends lost 1 base and 8 bases respectively, with 11 bases between them. The CDR3 DNA reads as TGTGCCAGCAGTGAATGGGGCCAGGGAGGCTACACCTTC. It specifies CASSEWGQGGYTF.

This rearrangement joins TRBV12-3 or TRBV12-4 to TRBJ1-2; possibly TRBD1 for D (6 bases). V was shortened by 6 bases and J by 10 bases, with 12 bases between the two germline ends. There are 11 residues in the CDR3. The CDR3 sequence: CASSQTGHYTF. The DNA of the CDR3 is TGTGCCAGCAGCCAGACAGGACACTACACCTTC.

The chain carries TRBV11-2 and TRBJ1-1; TRBD1 aligns across 9 bases. The CDR3 runs 17 residues. The J segment lost 1 base and the V segment lost 3 bases, leaving 9 bases of the junction unmatched. Per germline, CDR1 SGHAT and CDR2 FQNNGV. CDR3 coding DNA: TGTGCCAGCAGCTTCTCGCCGACAGGGGGGTCGAACACTGAAGCTTTCTTT. This encodes CASSFSPTGGSNTEAFF.

V is TRBV6-1 and J is TRBJ1-6, with 7 bases that match TRBD1. Germline values: CDR1 MNHNS, CDR2 SASEGT. After removal of 3 bases from V and 8 bases from J, the junction contained 7 bases not matched to a gene. The CDR3 is 15 residues long. The CDR3 protein is CASSEQDRRYSPLHF. CDR3 in DNA: TGTGCCAGCAGTGAGCAGGACAGGAGGTATTCACCCCTCCACTTT.

Only a few counts were recorded for this clone. This rearrangement joins TRBV7-8 to TRBJ1-1; TRBD1 might be the D (6 bases). Looked up from germline, CDR1 is SGHVS and CDR2 is FQNEAQ. CDR3 length: 16 amino acids. V was trimmed by 7 bases and J by 0 bases, leaving 18 bases between them. The CDR3 protein is CASKNPGQLMNTEAFF. CDR3 nucleotide sequence: TGTGCCAGCAAGAACCCGGGACAACTCATGAACACTGAAGCTTTCTTT.

J is TRBJ2-5 and V is TRBV4-1, with D possibly matching TRBD1 (6 bases). CDR1 MGHRA and CDR2 YSYEKL come from the germline V gene. V shed 6 bases and J shed 2 bases, with 16 bases lying between them. The CDR3 spans 15 residues. CDR3 amino acids: CASSNNRDSQETQYF. CDR3 DNA sequence: TGCGCCAGCAGTAATAACAGGGATTCGCAAGAGACCCAGTACTTC.

This chain uses TRBV10-3 with TRBJ1-2; 8 positions agree with TRBD1. With V trimmed by 3 bases and J by 4 bases, 10 bases remained unmatched. Germline CDR1 and CDR2: ENHRY and SYGVKD. The CDR3 spans 16 residues. The CDR3 DNA is TGTGCCATCAGTGAAAATAGTCGAGACAGGGGCTATGGCTACACCTTC. Amino acid sequence: CAISENSRDRGYGYTF.

The chain couples TRBV11-3 to TRBJ2-5; 9 nucleotides match TRBD1. Germline CDR1 is SGHNT and CDR2 is YENEEA. The CDR3 is 15 residues long. With V trimmed by 5 bases and J by 5 bases, 9 bases remained unmatched. CDR3 nucleotide sequence: TGTGCCAGCAGCGCGGGACAGGGCCCCTGGGAGACCCAGTACTTC. Its translation: CASSAGQGPWETQYF.

The rearrangement uses TRBV20-1 and TRBJ2-7; TRBD1 matches 8 bases. This CDR3 has 14 amino acids. Per the germline V gene, CDR1 is DFQATT and CDR2 is SNEGSKA (reference sequence). V gave up 3 bases and J gave up 5 bases; unmatched junction bases: 9. The CDR3 protein is CSASGRTGINEQYF. DNA of the CDR3: TGCAGTGCTAGTGGTCGGACAGGGATCAACGAGCAGTACTTC.

By share, this clone counts as medium-sized. The chain joins TRBV28 to TRBJ1-6; no definite D call. Germline V lookup: CDR1 MDHEN, CDR2 SYDVKM. The CDR3 is 12 amino acids. V lost 11 bases to trimming and J lost 1 base, with 6 bases between them. CDR3 sequence: CAAGSYNSPLHF. The CDR3 bases are TGTGCCGCGGGATCCTATAATTCACCCCTCCACTTT.

The V and J genes are TRBV28 and TRBJ1-2, with D tentatively TRBD1 (6 bases). The CDR3 sequence is 13 residues long. Trimming cost V 2 bases and J 2 bases, with 6 bases left between them. Germline V gene sequence: CDR1 MDHEN, CDR2 SYDVKM. This chain's CDR3 is CASSLGQNYGYTF. DNA for the CDR3: TGTGCCAGCAGTTTAGGACAGAACTATGGCTACACCTTC.

The chain is built from TRBV4-2 and TRBJ2-7, with 7 bases aligning to TRBD1. The CDR3 length is 18 residues. CDR1 and CDR2 (germline): LGHNA, YNFKEQ. The junction had 13 bases not matched to a gene; V was cut back by 0 bases and J by 2 bases. CDR3 sequence (DNA): TGTGCCAGCAGCCAAGATCGGGGACGGACAGGAGCTGCCTACGAGCAGTACTTC. It translates to CASSQDRGRTGAAYEQYF.

The chain has TRBV12-5 and TRBJ1-6; D is perhaps TRBD1 (5 bases). The V and J ends lost 3 bases and 7 bases respectively, with 25 bases between them. The CDR3 has 19 amino acids. The germline V gene encodes CDR1 LGHNT and CDR2 FRNRAP. The CDR3 bases are TGTGCTAGTGGTTTTGAACCCCCTCCAGGGCACCCGCGCAATTCACCCCTCCACTTT. The encoded protein is CASGFEPPPGHPRNSPLHF.

This clone was detected only a few times. The gene calls are TRBV18 and TRBJ2-7, with 8 bases that match TRBD1. CDR3 length: 16 residues. Germline-derived CDR1 and CDR2 are KGHSH and LQKENI. V gave up 2 bases and J gave up 4 bases; unmatched junction bases: 10. The CDR3 DNA sequence: TGTGCCAGCTCACCAGGGGGACAGGTGCTAGGATACGAGCAGTACTTC. This codes for CASSPGGQVLGYEQYF.

This chain joins TRBV19 and TRBJ2-7; 7 nucleotides match TRBD2. The V and J ends lost 7 bases and 4 bases, in that order; junction bases with no gene match: 7. This CDR3 is built from 13 residues. Germline V gene sequence: CDR1 LNHDA, CDR2 SQIVND (reference sequence). In DNA, the CDR3 is TGTGCCAGTAAAGGCGGGAGAAGGTACGAGCAGTACTTC. It is translated as CASKGGRRYEQYF. The variable domain in full, with the rest retrieved from reference TRBV19 and TRBJ2-7, is DGGITQSPKYLFRKEGQNVTLSCEQNLNHDAMYWYRQDPGQGLRLIYYSQIVNDFQKGDIAEGYSVSREKKESFPLTVTSAQKNPTAFYLCASKGGRRYEQYFGPGTRLTVT.

This clone has just one count. The chain joins TRBV2 to TRBJ1-6; a possible D gene is TRBD1 (5 bases). Germline lookup yields CDR1 SNHLY and CDR2 FYNNEI. The V gene lost 0 bases and the J gene lost 8 bases, with 11 bases spanning the gap. The CDR3 has 15 amino acids. The CDR3 sequence is CASSEADSADSPLHF. CDR3 sequence (DNA): TGTGCCAGCAGTGAAGCTGACAGCGCAGATTCACCCCTCCACTTT.

The chain uses TRBV3-1 (or the pseudogene TRBV3-2) and TRBJ2-3; 14 positions match TRBD2. Per the germline V gene, CDR1 is LGHDT and CDR2 is YNNKEL (reference sequence). This CDR3 contains 17 residues. V trimming: 0 bases; J trimming: 3 bases; junction bases outside the gene matches: 2. Here the CDR3 reads CASSQDGLAGGTDTQYF. The CDR3 coding sequence is TGTGCCAGCAGCCAAGATGGACTAGCGGGAGGAACAGATACGCAGTATTTT.

This clone has just one count. This chain joins TRBV6-5 and TRBJ2-2; 9 bases are shared with TRBD1. This CDR3 has 15 residues. Germline CDR1 reads MNHEY; CDR2 reads SVGAGI. J was trimmed by 5 bases and V by 2 bases; bases with no gene match: 3. CDR3 region: CASSYRQGETGELFF. The CDR3 DNA sequence: TGTGCCAGCAGTTACCGACAGGGGGAGACCGGGGAGCTGTTTTTT.

This chain joins TRBV5-6 and TRBJ1-2, with 7 bases fitting TRBD1. From germline, CDR1 is SGHDT and CDR2 YYEEEE. The CDR3 has 16 residues. V lost 2 bases to trimming and J lost 0 bases; unmatched junction nucleotides: 7. The CDR3 bases are TGTGCCAGCAGCTTCCCCACAGGGGACCCTAACTATGGCTACACCTTC. Encoded protein: CASSFPTGDPNYGYTF.

This sequence joins TRBV9 and TRBJ2-7; the match to TRBD1 covers 7 bases. The germline gives CDR1 SGDLS, CDR2 YYNGEE. J lost 5 bases, V lost 3 bases, and 26 bases had no gene match. The CDR3 has 20 amino acids. The CDR3 here is CASSDPRAYRDSHNGNEQYF. CDR3 DNA sequence: TGTGCCAGCAGCGATCCCCGTGCCTACAGGGACAGTCATAATGGAAACGAGCAGTACTTC.

The CDR3 here is CASSIGDRWEKLFF. CDR3 DNA sequence: TGTGCCAGTAGTATAGGAGACAGATGGGAAAAACTGTTTTTT. The rearrangement joins TRBV19 to TRBJ1-4; possibly TRBD1 for D (5 bases). Germline V gives CDR1 LNHDA, CDR2 SQIVND (reference sequence). The CDR3 is 14 residues long. Trimming pared 1 base from V and 8 bases from J, leaving 11 bases between.

The rearrangement links TRBV6-5 to TRBJ1-5; D possibly corresponds to TRBD1 (5 bases). CDR1 MNHEY and CDR2 SVGAGI come from the germline V gene. Trimming pared 8 bases from V and 0 bases from J, leaving 8 bases between. There are 13 residues in the CDR3. The CDR3 DNA follows: TGTGCCAGCGGGGGGGATAGCAATCAGCCCCAGCATTTT. Translating it yields CASGGDSNQPQHF.

This clone has only a few counts. The rearrangement links TRBV4-2 to TRBJ1-1; TRBD1 matches at 9 bases. In germline, CDR1 is LGHNA, CDR2 YNFKEQ. V gave up 3 bases and J gave up 1 base; unmatched junction bases: 3. This CDR3 has 15 residues. CDR3 amino acids: CASSQDRGTNTEAFF. Written as DNA, the CDR3 is TGTGCCAGCAGCCAGGACAGGGGAACGAACACTGAAGCTTTCTTT.

A remark on this clone: One end of the junction is discordant with germline, which a read error may explain. The rearrangement links TRBV7-2 to TRBJ2-1; 8 positions match TRBD2. Germline-derived CDR1 and CDR2 are SGHTA and FQGNSA. CDR3 length: 14 residues. The CDR3 sequence: CGCGGYSSYNEQFF. For the CDR3, the DNA is TGCGGGTGCGGGGGGTATAGCTCCTACAATGAGCAGTTCTTC.